These T cell receptor beta chains were read from a single sample in a study of response to subunit inactivated influenza vaccine. From the RT-PCR reads, TCRdb called clonotypes with MiXCR, one entry per CDR3 protein. This sample has a few hundred thousand distinct CDR3 sequences; more than 7% occur once, and the top ten carry under 15%. The starting material was PBMCs from blood, obtained 23 months after vaccination. These TCRs come from a man between 50 and 75 years old who received an inactivated influenza vaccine. The CDR3 runs from the conserved cysteine through the conserved F or W. The order of the fields is CDR3 length, clone size, V gene, D gene, J gene, CDR3 DNA, CDR3 protein. A D gene is named only where the DNA matches it firmly. Clone size, where shown, is once, few, many, or a class for clones that have expanded.

13	few	TRBV2	.	TRBJ2-5	TGTGCCAGCAGTCTGGGACAACCAGAGACCCAGTACTTC	CASSLGQPETQYF
14	.	TRBV29-1	.	TRBJ2-7	TGCAGCGTTGAAGCTGTCGGCAGACCCTACGAGCAGTACTTC	CSVEAVGRPYEQYF
12	.	TRBV28	.	TRBJ2-5	TGTGCCAGCAGCCAAGGGTTGGGGTCCCAGTACTTC	CASSQGLGSQYF
17	many	TRBV11-2	TRBD2	TRBJ2-1	TGTGCCAGCAGCTTAAGACTAGCGGGGGGATCCTACAATGAGCAGTTCTTC	CASSLRLAGGSYNEQFF
16	few	TRBV28	TRBD1	TRBJ1-5	TGTGCCAGCAGTCCACAGGGACAGGGGCCCAATCAGCCCCAGCATTTT	CASSPQGQGPNQPQHF
15	.	TRBV29-1	.	TRBJ1-2	TGCAGCGTTGAGGCCCCAGAGTCAGCTAACTATGGCTACACCTTC	CSVEAPESANYGYTF
16	many	TRBV5-1	.	TRBJ2-2	TGCGCCAGCAACAAGCAGGCCGGGTTCAACACCGGGGAGCTGTTTTTT	CASNKQAGFNTGELFF
17	many	TRBV5-1	TRBD2	TRBJ2-5	TGCGCCAGCAGAAGTGGTATCGCTCTAGCGGCCCAAGAGACCCAGTACTTC	CASRSGIALAAQETQYF
12	.	TRBV20-1	TRBD1	TRBJ1-1	TGCAGCGCGGGACAGGGTGACGCTGAAGCTTTCTTT	CSAGQGDAEAFF
13	few	TRBV12-3/TRBV12-4	TRBD2	TRBJ2-3	TGTGCCAGCGGCGGGGGGGCAACAGATACGCAGTATTTT	CASGGGATDTQYF
16	.	TRBV5-6	.	TRBJ2-1	TGTGCCAGCAGCTTGGACACCAGATACTCCTACAATGAGCAGTTCTTC	CASSLDTRYSYNEQFF
16	.	TRBV29-1	.	TRBJ2-7	TGCAGCGTTGAGAACGGGGGCGGTGTTAGCTCCTACGAGCAGTACTTC	CSVENGGGVSSYEQYF
14	few	TRBV5-1	.	TRBJ2-3	TGCGCCAGCAGCTTGAGAGAGGGGCGAGATACGCAGTATTTT	CASSLREGRDTQYF
18	many	TRBV6-2/TRBV6-3	TRBD1	TRBJ1-5	TGTGCCAGCAGTTACCCCTGGACAGGGGTAAGGCTTGACCAGCCCCAGCATTTT	CASSYPWTGVRLDQPQHF
16	.	TRBV5-1	.	TRBJ2-2	TGCGCCAGCAGCTTGAGTGGGCAGGGAGGCCCCGGGGAGCTGTTTTTT	CASSLSGQGGPGELFF
14	.	TRBV4-2	.	TRBJ1-6	TGTGCCAGCAGCCAAGATACAAGTAATTCACCCCTCCACTTT	CASSQDTSNSPLHF
17	.	TRBV28	TRBD1	TRBJ2-6	TGTGCCAGCACCCTAATGCAGGGGGCCTCTGGGGCCAACGTCCTGACTTTC	CASTLMQGASGANVLTF
18	.	TRBV6-2/TRBV6-3	TRBD2	TRBJ2-6	TGTGCCAGCAGTTACTCTGCGGGAGATCCCTCTGGGGCCAACGTCCTGACTTTC	CASSYSAGDPSGANVLTF
15	.	TRBV5-6	TRBD1	TRBJ1-2	TGTGCCAGCAGCAGTGGACAGGGAGAAGGCTATGGCTACACCTTC	CASSSGQGEGYGYTF
13	few	TRBV20-1	.	TRBJ2-7	TGCAGTGCCCCTTGGGTAGCGAACTACGAGCAGTACTTC	CSAPWVANYEQYF
14	many	TRBV3-1	TRBD1	TRBJ1-2	TGTGCCAGCACCCCCACAGGGGCTAACTATGGCTACACCTTC	CASTPTGANYGYTF
19	few	TRBV11-2	.	TRBJ2-1	TGTGCCAGCAGATCATATAGGTGGGGCGGATCCCTTCCCTACAATGAGCAGTTCTTC	CASRSYRWGGSLPYNEQFF
15	.	TRBV20-1	.	TRBJ2-7	TGCAGTGCTAGAGATAGCGGCAGGCGAACCTACGAGCAGTACTTC	CSARDSGRRTYEQYF
14	many	TRBV5-1	TRBD1	TRBJ2-3	TGCGCCAGCAGCTTAGGACAGGGGAAAGATACGCAGTATTTT	CASSLGQGKDTQYF
15	few	TRBV30	TRBD2	TRBJ2-1	TGTGCCTGGAGGGGTAGCGGGATCCTCTACAATGAGCAGTTCTTC	CAWRGSGILYNEQFF
15	.	TRBV20-1	.	TRBJ2-1	TGCAGTGCTACGCCCTTGGGGGGGCCTATGGATGAGCAGTTCTTC	CSATPLGGPMDEQFF
16	.	TRBV2	TRBD1	TRBJ2-7	TGTGCCAACAAGAGGGGACAGGACTTATCCTCCTACGAGCAGTACTTC	CANKRGQDLSSYEQYF
13	many	TRBV4-2	TRBD1	TRBJ1-1	TGTGCCAGCAGCTCGGACAGGGTTACTGAAGCTTTCTTT	CASSSDRVTEAFF
13	.	TRBV6-1	TRBD1	TRBJ2-7	TGTGCCAGCAGTCGATACAGGGGTCACGAGCAGTACTTC	CASSRYRGHEQYF
16	many	TRBV9	TRBD2	TRBJ2-3	TGTGCCAGCAGCCCCCCCGGGACTAGCAGCACAGATACGCAGTATTTT	CASSPPGTSSTDTQYF
17	many	TRBV5-1	TRBD1	TRBJ2-2	TGCGCCAGCAGCCCGTCACTGCGGGACAGGGTATCCGGGGAGCTGTTTTTT	CASSPSLRDRVSGELFF
13	many	TRBV5-6	TRBD1	TRBJ1-1	TGTGCCAGCAGCAATCGACAGGGGGCCGGAGCTTTCTTT	CASSNRQGAGAFF
15	many	TRBV20-1	TRBD2	TRBJ2-7	TGCAGTGCTCGCCCAAGTAGCGGGTTATCCTACGAGCAGTACTTC	CSARPSSGLSYEQYF
13	.	TRBV9	.	TRBJ2-2	TGTGCCAGCTCAGGCCCCTACACCGGGGAGCTGTTTTTT	CASSGPYTGELFF
16	many	TRBV5-4	TRBD1	TRBJ1-1	TGTGCCAGCAGCGACGGACAGGGCCCGGGGGGGTCTGAAGCTTTCTTT	CASSDGQGPGGSEAFF
14	many	TRBV28	TRBD2	TRBJ2-1	TGTGCCAGCACCCCGGGACTAGCGGGAGGTCAGCAGTTCTTC	CASTPGLAGGQQFF
16	many	TRBV3-1	TRBD2	TRBJ2-7	TGTGCCAGCAGCCTCTCTACGGGAGGTTCCCACTACGAGCAGTACTTC	CASSLSTGGSHYEQYF
13	few	TRBV12-3/TRBV12-4	.	TRBJ2-7	TGTGCCAGCAGTACCTCGGGGGCCTACGAGCAGTACTTC	CASSTSGAYEQYF
15	many	TRBV12-3/TRBV12-4	TRBD1	TRBJ1-1	TGTGCCAGCAGCATTCGCCAGGGGGCAGGGACTGAAGCTTTCTTT	CASSIRQGAGTEAFF
15	many	TRBV7-2	TRBD1	TRBJ2-7	TGTGCCAGCAGCTTAGACAGGGGGCAAACCTACGAGCAGTACTTC	CASSLDRGQTYEQYF
14	.	TRBV2	TRBD1	TRBJ2-3	TGTGCCAGCCAAGACAGGGGCGGCACAGATACGCAGTATTTT	CASQDRGGTDTQYF
16	.	TRBV6-5	.	TRBJ1-4	TGTGCCAGCAGTTCGGAACACCTCGCAACTAATGAAAAACAGTTTTTT	CASSSEHLATNEKQFF
15	many	TRBV5-1	.	TRBJ2-7	TGCGCCAGCAGCTTGGTACGCGGGGGCCGTTACGAGCAGTACTTC	CASSLVRGGRYEQYF
15	.	TRBV9	.	TRBJ2-2	TGTGCCAGCAGCGTTAGGTCCGCGAACACCGGGGAGCTGTTTTTT	CASSVRSANTGELFF
16	many	TRBV6-2/TRBV6-3	.	TRBJ2-5	TGTGCCAGCAACCATCGGACAGCCCTGGGGCAAGGGACCCAGTACTTC	CASNHRTALGQGTQYF
14	.	TRBV5-1	.	TRBJ2-1	TGCGCCAGCAGCTTGTTCGCTGGGGTGAGTGAGCAGTTCTTC	CASSLFAGVSEQFF
14	.	TRBV20-1	.	TRBJ2-7	TGCAGTGCTAGAGATCAACACAGCTCCTACGAGCAGTACTTC	CSARDQHSSYEQYF
13	many	TRBV12-3/TRBV12-4	.	TRBJ2-3	TGTGCCAGCATCCGAAGGAACACAGATACGCAGTATTTT	CASIRRNTDTQYF
14	few	TRBV3-1	TRBD2	TRBJ2-3	TGTGCCAGCAGCCTATTGACTAGCGGGGATACGCAGTATTTT	CASSLLTSGDTQYF
17	.	TRBV28	.	TRBJ1-1	TGTGCCAGCGGACACCGACCCCCGACAGCCAGGAACACTGAAGCTTTCTTT	CASGHRPPTARNTEAFF
14	many	TRBV29-1	TRBD2	TRBJ2-1	TGCAGCGTTCTTGTTGGCGGGAGAGGCAATGAGCAGTTCTTC	CSVLVGGRGNEQFF
14	many	TRBV6-2/TRBV6-3	.	TRBJ2-3	TGTGCCAGCAGTCCGGGACTCCTCACAGATACGCAGTATTTT	CASSPGLLTDTQYF
13	few	TRBV2	.	TRBJ2-3	TGTGCCAGCCACGACGGATCCACAGATACGCAGTATTTT	CASHDGSTDTQYF